These 18 T cell receptor beta chains were sequenced from one sample in a study of blood T cell repertoires in COVID-19. The protocol was immunoSEQ multiplex PCR, while the TCRdb copy is restricted to in-frame clones and leaves out a portion. The sample has 150,000 to 200,000 clones, approximately 79% seen once. The specimen was peripheral blood. These receptors all come from a woman of 80 years or more with acute or convalescent COVID-19.

The rearrangement joins TRBV10-3 to TRBJ2-1; 8 bases match TRBD2. The CDR3 is 18 residues long. J was trimmed by 3 bases and V by 0 bases; bases with no gene match: 10. Germline V gives CDR1 ENHRY, CDR2 SYGVKD. The CDR3 here is CAISESGESGSFYNEQFF. CDR3 bases: TGTGCCATCAGTGAGTCGGGGGAAAGCGGGAGCTTCTACAATGAGCAGTTCTTC.

As regards this clone: Different DNA sequences within this sample yield the same CDR3. The rearrangement joins TRBV19 to TRBJ1-5; 10 bases agree with TRBD1. Germline CDR1 is LNHDA and CDR2 is SQIVND (reference sequence). The CDR3 is 14 residues long. V lost 6 bases, J lost 2 bases, and 1 base stayed unmatched. The CDR3 coding sequence is TGTGCCAGTAGAGGGACAGGGGGCAATCAGCCCCAGCATTTT. Protein sequence: CASRGTGGNQPQHF.

The chain uses TRBV7-3 and TRBJ2-1, with TRBD2 identical over 11 bases. Looked up from germline, CDR1 is SGHTA and CDR2 is FQGTGA. J gave up 7 bases and V 4 bases, and 9 bases lay outside the gene matches. The CDR3 runs 16 residues. The CDR3 loop is CASSSVAGGPLNEQFF. The CDR3 DNA reads as TGTGCCAGCAGCTCCGTAGCGGGAGGGCCCCTGAATGAGCAGTTCTTC.

The V and J genes are TRBV19 and TRBJ1-5; TRBD1 matches at 9 bases. Germline V CDR1 and CDR2: LNHDA, SQIVND (reference sequence). The CDR3 covers 16 residues. Unmatched junction bases numbered 12, after V lost 6 bases and J lost 6 bases. Here the CDR3 reads CASSKSGTGIPQPQHF. The CDR3 DNA reads TGTGCCAGTAGCAAATCCGGGACAGGGATACCTCAGCCCCAGCATTTT.

The chain joins TRBV7-8 to TRBJ2-5; the D is unclear. The CDR3 is 12 amino acids. Germline assignment: CDR1 SGHVS and CDR2 FQNEAQ. The V gene lost 5 bases and the J gene lost 5 bases, with 9 bases spanning the gap. CDR3 in amino acids: CASSQSGETQYF. CDR3 sequence (DNA): TGTGCCAGCAGCCAATCCGGGGAGACCCAGTACTTC.

The V gene is TRBV6-5, the J gene TRBJ1-1; D gene uncertain. Deletions cut 7 bases from V and 7 bases from J, with 22 bases between. The CDR3 has 15 amino acids. The germline CDR1 and CDR2 sequences are MNHEY and SVGAGI. Written as DNA, the CDR3 is TGTGCCAGCACTCTACAGACTTGGGTTAGCGGTGAAGCTTTCTTT. This gives the protein CASTLQTWVSGEAFF.

In its sample, this clone was seen once. The J gene is TRBJ1-1, the V gene TRBV28; weak D call: TRBD1 (6 bases). This CDR3 is built from 14 residues. Per the germline V gene, CDR1 is MDHEN and CDR2 is SYDVKM. V was trimmed by 6 bases and J by 6 bases, leaving 17 bases between them. DNA of the CDR3: TGTGCCAGCAGCCTGGGGGGGCCTCAGCCTGAAGCTTTCTTT. Protein sequence: CASSLGGPQPEAFF. The whole variable domain, filled in from reference TRBV28 and TRBJ1-1, reads DVKVTQSSRYLVKRTGEKVFLECVQDMDHENMFWYRQDPGLGLRLIYFSYDVKMKEKGDIPEGYSVSREKKERFSLILESASTNQTSMYLCASSLGGPQPEAFFGQGTRLTVV.

The chain employs TRBV7-3 and TRBJ2-3; TRBD2 agrees at 7 bases. V shed 5 bases and J 4 bases; nucleotides not matched to a gene: 9. Looked up from germline, CDR1 is SGHTA and CDR2 is FQGTGA. This CDR3 spans 15 amino acids. CDR3 loop: CASSPGGGGSDTQYF. In DNA, the CDR3 is TGTGCCAGCAGCCCTGGGGGGGGAGGTTCAGATACGCAGTATTTT. Filled out from reference TRBV7-3 and TRBJ2-3, the complete variable domain reads GAGVSQTPSNKVTEKGKYVELRCDPISGHTALYWYRQSLGQGPEFLIYFQGTGAADDSGLPNDRFFAVRPEGSVSTLKIQRTERGDSAVYLCASSPGGGGSDTQYFGPGTRLTVL.

This clone showed up just once. V is TRBV10-3 and J is TRBJ2-7, with 9 nucleotides matching TRBD2. This CDR3 comprises 13 residues. CDR1 and CDR2 from the germline V gene are ENHRY and SYGVKD. Trimming took 10 bases from V and 7 from J; bases not matched to a gene: 11. CDR3 protein: CATERGALEEQYF. CDR3 DNA: TGTGCCACCGAGCGGGGGGCGCTGGAAGAGCAGTACTTC.

A remark on this clone: This specimen includes other DNA sequences encoding the same CDR3. The rearrangement uses TRBV6-5 and TRBJ2-5; D is possibly TRBD1 (5 bases). This CDR3 spans 11 amino acids. CDR1 and CDR2 (germline): MNHEY, SVGAGI. Deletions cut 5 bases from V and 5 bases from J, with 6 bases between. In DNA form, the CDR3 reads TGTGCCAGCAGTCCAGGGGAGACCCAGTACTTC. Protein sequence: CASSPGETQYF.

The CDR3 nucleotides are TGTGCCAGCAGTCCAATCAGCGGGAGTGCCAATGAGCAGTTCTTC. Protein: CASSPISGSANEQFF. V usage is TRBV27 and J usage is TRBJ2-1; 8 bases are a match to TRBD2. The CDR3 totals 15 residues. Trimming at V came to 5 bases and at J to 6 bases, leaving 9 bases not matched to a gene. CDR1 MNHEY and CDR2 SMNVEV come from the germline V gene (reference sequence).

The chain uses TRBV11-2 and TRBJ1-3; no clear D. The germline V gene has CDR1 SGHAT and CDR2 FQNNGV. The CDR3 totals 15 residues. The V end was cut by 5 bases, the J end by 2 bases, with 13 bases between. The CDR3 DNA is TGTGCCAGCAGCAGGACGGGAGACCCTGGAAACACCATATATTTT. Protein: CASSRTGDPGNTIYF.

This rearrangement joins TRBV7-6 to TRBJ2-5, with TRBD1 matching over 9 bases. J lost 5 bases, V lost 5 bases, and 9 bases had no gene match. This CDR3 is 15 amino acids long. Germline values: CDR1 SGHVS, CDR2 FNYEAQ. The CDR3 bases are TGTGCCAGCAGCAAGGACAGGGGACGTCATGAGACCCAGTACTTC. Its protein is CASSKDRGRHETQYF.

This clone was detected only once. The gene calls are TRBV7-8 and TRBJ1-1; D perhaps matches TRBD1 (5 bases). The CDR3 runs to 14 residues. Trimming left V 5 bases short and J 3 bases short, with 13 bases between. Germline-derived CDR1 and CDR2 are SGHVS and FQNEAQ. The CDR3 loop reads CASSLFPGDTEAFF. CDR3 DNA: TGTGCCAGCAGCCTATTTCCGGGGGACACTGAAGCTTTCTTT.

The chain employs TRBV2 and TRBJ2-2; D unresolved. Germline V gene data show CDR1 as SNHLY and CDR2 as FYNNEI. Trimming took off 1 base at V and 0 bases at J, with 3 bases between the two ends. The CDR3 has 14 residues. CDR3 sequence (DNA): TGTGCCAGCAGTGAAGGCGCGAACACCGGGGAGCTGTTTTTT. Amino acids: CASSEGANTGELFF.

DNA for the CDR3: TGCGCCAGCAGCCCCCGTGCGACATCCCCGGTCGAGCAGTACTTC. Translation: CASSPRATSPVEQYF. V usage is TRBV4-1 and J usage is TRBJ2-7, with D uncertain. The CDR3 covers 15 residues. The germline gives CDR1 MGHRA, CDR2 YSYEKL. V lost 4 bases and J 6 bases, leaving 19 bases between the germline ends.

This clone was seen just once. The chain is built from TRBV9 and TRBJ2-3, with 10 bases fitting TRBD2. Germline-derived CDR1 and CDR2 are SGDLS and YYNGEE. This CDR3 contains 19 residues. V lost 1 base and J lost 8; bases outside the gene matches: 19. CDR3 protein: CASSVRRTLGLAGVVTQYF. The CDR3 DNA reads as TGTGCCAGCAGCGTAAGGAGGACCCTGGGGCTAGCGGGGGTGGTTACGCAGTATTTT.

The V call is TRBV9, the J call TRBJ1-6; D unresolved. V shed 4 bases and J shed 7 bases, with 9 bases lying between them. In germline, CDR1 is SGDLS, CDR2 YYNGEE. This CDR3 spans 13 amino acids. CDR3 amino acids: CASSQLRNSPLHF. The CDR3 DNA reads as TGTGCCAGCAGCCAACTGAGAAATTCACCCCTCCACTTT.